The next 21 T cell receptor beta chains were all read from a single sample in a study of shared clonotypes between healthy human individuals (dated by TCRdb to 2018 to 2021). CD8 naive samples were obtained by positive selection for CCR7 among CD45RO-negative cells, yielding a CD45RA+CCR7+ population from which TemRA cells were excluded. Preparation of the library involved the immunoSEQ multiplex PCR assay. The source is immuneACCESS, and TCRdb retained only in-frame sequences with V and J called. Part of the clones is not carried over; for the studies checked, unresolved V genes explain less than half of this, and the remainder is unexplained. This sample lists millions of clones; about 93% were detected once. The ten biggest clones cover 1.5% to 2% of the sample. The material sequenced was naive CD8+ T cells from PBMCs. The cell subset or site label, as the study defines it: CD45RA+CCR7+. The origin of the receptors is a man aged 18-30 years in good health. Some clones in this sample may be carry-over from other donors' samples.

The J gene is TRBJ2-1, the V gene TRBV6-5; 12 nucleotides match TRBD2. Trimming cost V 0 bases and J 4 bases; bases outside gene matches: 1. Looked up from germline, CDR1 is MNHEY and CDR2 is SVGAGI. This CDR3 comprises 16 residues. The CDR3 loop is CASSYSLAGGYNEQFF. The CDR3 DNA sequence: TGTGCCAGCAGTTACTCACTAGCGGGAGGTTACAATGAGCAGTTCTTC.

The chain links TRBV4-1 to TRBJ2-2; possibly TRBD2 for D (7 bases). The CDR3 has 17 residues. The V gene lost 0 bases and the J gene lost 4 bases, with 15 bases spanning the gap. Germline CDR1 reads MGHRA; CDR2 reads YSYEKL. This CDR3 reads CASSQDGGGAGTGELFF. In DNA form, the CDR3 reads TGCGCCAGCAGCCAAGATGGCGGGGGCGCGGGCACCGGGGAGCTGTTTTTT.

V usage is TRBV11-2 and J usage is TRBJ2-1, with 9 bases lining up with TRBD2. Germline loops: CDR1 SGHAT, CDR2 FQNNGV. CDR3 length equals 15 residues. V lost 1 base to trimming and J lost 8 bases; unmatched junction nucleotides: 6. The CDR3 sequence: CASSLAISGSYEQFF. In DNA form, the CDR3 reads TGTGCCAGCAGCTTAGCGATTAGCGGGAGCTATGAGCAGTTCTTC.

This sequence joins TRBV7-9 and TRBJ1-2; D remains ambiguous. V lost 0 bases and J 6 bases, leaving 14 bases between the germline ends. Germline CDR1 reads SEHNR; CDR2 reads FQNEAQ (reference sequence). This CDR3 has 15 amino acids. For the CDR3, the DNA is TGTGCCAGCAGCTTAGCAACGGTTGCCATGGATGGCTACACCTTC. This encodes CASSLATVAMDGYTF. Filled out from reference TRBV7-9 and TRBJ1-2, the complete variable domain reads DTGVSQNPRHKITKRGQNVTFRCDPISEHNRLYWYRQTLGQGPEFLTYFQNEAQLEKSRLLSDRFSAERPKGSFSTLEIQRTEQGDSAMYLCASSLATVAMDGYTFGSGTRLTVV.

The CDR3 loop reads CASSANRLAGAYEQYF. CDR3 coding DNA: TGTGCCAGCAGCGCCAATCGACTAGCGGGAGCCTACGAGCAGTACTTC. The chain recombines TRBV9 with TRBJ2-7; 12 bases align to TRBD2. The CDR3 totals 16 residues. V shed 3 bases, J shed 2 bases, and the junction held 6 bases outside the gene matches. The germline gives CDR1 SGDLS, CDR2 YYNGEE.

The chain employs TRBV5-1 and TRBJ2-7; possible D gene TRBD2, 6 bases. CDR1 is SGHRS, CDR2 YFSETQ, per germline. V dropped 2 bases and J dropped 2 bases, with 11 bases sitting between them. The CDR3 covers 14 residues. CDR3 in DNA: TGCGCCAGCAGCTTACTGGACTATCCCTACGAGCAGTACTTC. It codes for CASSLLDYPYEQYF.

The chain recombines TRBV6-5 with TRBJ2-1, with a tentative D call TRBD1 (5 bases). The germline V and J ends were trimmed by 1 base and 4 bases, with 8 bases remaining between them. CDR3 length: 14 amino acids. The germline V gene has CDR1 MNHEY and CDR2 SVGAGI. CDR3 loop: CASSYYPGYNEQFF. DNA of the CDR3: TGTGCCAGCAGTTACTACCCAGGGTACAATGAGCAGTTCTTC.

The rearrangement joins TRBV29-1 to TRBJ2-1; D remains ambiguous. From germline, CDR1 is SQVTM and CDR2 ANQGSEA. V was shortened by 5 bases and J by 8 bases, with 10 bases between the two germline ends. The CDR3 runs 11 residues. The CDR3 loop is CSVRLLYEQFF. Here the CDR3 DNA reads TGCAGCGTTCGACTTCTCTATGAGCAGTTCTTC.

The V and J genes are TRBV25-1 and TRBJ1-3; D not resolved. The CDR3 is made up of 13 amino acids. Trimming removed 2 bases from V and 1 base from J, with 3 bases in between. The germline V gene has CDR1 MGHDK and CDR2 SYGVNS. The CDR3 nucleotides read TGTGCCAGCAGTGAAGGGTCTGGAAACACCATATATTTT. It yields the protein CASSEGSGNTIYF. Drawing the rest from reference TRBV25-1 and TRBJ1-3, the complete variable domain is EADIYQTPRYLVIGTGKKITLECSQTMGHDKMYWYQQDPGMELHLIHYSYGVNSTEKGDLSSESTVSRIRTEHFPLTLESARPSHTSQYLCASSEGSGNTIYFGEGSWLTVV.

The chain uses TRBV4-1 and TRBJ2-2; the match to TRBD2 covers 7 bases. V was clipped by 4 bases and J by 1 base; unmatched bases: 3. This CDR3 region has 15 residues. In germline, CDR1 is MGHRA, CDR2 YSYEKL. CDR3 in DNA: TGCGCCAGCAGCCTCGTAGCGGGGAACACCGGGGAGCTGTTTTTT. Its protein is CASSLVAGNTGELFF.

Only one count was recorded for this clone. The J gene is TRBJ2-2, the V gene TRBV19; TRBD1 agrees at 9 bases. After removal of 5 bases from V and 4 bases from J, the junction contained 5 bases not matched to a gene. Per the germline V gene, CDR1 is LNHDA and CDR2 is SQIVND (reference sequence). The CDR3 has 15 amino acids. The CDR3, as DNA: TGTGCCAGTAGTGTACAGGGGGCGCGCACCGGGGAGCTGTTTTTT. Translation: CASSVQGARTGELFF.

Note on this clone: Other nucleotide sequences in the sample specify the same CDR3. The CDR3 loop reads CSVVNSYEQYF. The DNA of the CDR3 is TGCAGCGTTGTAAACAGCTACGAGCAGTACTTC. V and J are TRBV29-1 and TRBJ2-7; no firm D call. CDR1 and CDR2 (germline): SQVTM, ANQGSEA. V was shortened by 4 bases and J by 3 bases, with 7 bases between the two germline ends. The CDR3 consists of 11 residues.

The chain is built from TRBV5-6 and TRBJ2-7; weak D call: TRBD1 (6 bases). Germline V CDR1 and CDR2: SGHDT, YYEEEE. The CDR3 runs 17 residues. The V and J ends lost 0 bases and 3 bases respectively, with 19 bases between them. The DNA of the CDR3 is TGTGCCAGCAGCTTGGGGATTTGGCAGGGGCCTTTCTACGAGCAGTACTTC. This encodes CASSLGIWQGPFYEQYF. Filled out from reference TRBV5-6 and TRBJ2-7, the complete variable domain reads DAGVTQSPTHLIKTRGQQVTLRCSPKSGHDTVSWYQQALGQGPQFIFQYYEEEERQRGNFPDRFSGHQFPNYSSELNVNALLLGDSALYLCASSLGIWQGPFYEQYFGPGTRLTVT.

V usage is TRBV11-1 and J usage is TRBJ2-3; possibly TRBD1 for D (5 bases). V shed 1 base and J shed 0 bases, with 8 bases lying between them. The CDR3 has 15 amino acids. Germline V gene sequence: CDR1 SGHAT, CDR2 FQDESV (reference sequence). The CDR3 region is CASSLEGWSTDTQYF. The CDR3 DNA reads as TGTGCCAGCAGCTTAGAGGGGTGGAGCACAGATACGCAGTATTTT.

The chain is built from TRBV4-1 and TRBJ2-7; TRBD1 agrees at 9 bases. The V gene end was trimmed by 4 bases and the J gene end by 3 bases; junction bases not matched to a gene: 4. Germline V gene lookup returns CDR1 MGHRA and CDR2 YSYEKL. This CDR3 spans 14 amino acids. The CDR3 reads CASSLRQGVYEQYF. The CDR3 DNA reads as TGCGCCAGCAGCCTAAGACAGGGGGTCTACGAGCAGTACTTC.

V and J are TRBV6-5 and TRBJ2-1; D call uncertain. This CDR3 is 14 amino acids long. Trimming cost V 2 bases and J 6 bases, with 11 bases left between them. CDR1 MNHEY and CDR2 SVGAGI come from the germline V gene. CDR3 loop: CASSYPRSPNEQFF. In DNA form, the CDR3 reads TGTGCCAGCAGTTACCCCAGGTCCCCCAATGAGCAGTTCTTC.

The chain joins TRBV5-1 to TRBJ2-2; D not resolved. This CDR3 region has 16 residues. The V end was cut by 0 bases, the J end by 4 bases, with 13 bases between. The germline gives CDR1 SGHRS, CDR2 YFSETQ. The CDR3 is CASSLAGPLGTGELFF. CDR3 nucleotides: TGCGCCAGCAGCTTGGCCGGCCCCTTGGGCACCGGGGAGCTGTTTTTT.

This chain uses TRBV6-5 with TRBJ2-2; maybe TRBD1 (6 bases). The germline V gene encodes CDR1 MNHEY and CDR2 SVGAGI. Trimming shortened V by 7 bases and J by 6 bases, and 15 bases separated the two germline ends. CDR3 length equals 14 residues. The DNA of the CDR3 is TGTGCCAGCACCCCCTCGGACAGCCCCGGGGAGCTGTTTTTT. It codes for CASTPSDSPGELFF.

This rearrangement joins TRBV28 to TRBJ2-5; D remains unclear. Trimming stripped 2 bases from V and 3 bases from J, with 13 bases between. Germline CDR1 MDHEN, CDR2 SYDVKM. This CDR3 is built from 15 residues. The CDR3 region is CASSLDGGTEETQYF. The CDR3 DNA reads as TGTGCCAGCAGTTTAGACGGCGGAACAGAAGAGACCCAGTACTTC.

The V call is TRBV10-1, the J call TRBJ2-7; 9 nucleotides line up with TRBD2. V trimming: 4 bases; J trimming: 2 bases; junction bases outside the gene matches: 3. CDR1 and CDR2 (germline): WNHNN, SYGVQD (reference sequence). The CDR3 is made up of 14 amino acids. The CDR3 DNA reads TGCGCCAGCAGTGTGACTAGCGGCCCCTACGAGCAGTACTTC. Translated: CASSVTSGPYEQYF.

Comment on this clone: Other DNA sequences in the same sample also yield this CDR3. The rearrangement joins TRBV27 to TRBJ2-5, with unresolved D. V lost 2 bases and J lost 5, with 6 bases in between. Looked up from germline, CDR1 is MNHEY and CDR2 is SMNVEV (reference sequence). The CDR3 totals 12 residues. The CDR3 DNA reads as TGTGCCAGCAGTTTAATGGGGGAGACCCAGTACTTC. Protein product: CASSLMGETQYF.